This entry lists 27 T cell receptor beta chains sequenced from one sample in a study of monozygotic twins with inflammatory bowel disease. TCRdb reprocessed the 5' RACE reads; each CDR3 protein has one entry and no DNA is given. This sample's clone table lists more than 120,000 distinct CDR3 sequences. The sequencing sample was made of blood. All receptors derive from a human donor with ulcerative colitis or Crohn's disease, or a healthy co-twin of an affected twin (not recorded which).

The chain employs TRBV12-3 or TRBV12-4 and TRBJ1-5; TCRdb proposes TRBD1, but this gene call is untestable without DNA. This CDR3 has 17 residues. CDR3: CASSHRGRAPSNQPQQF.

This chain connects TRBV27 to TRBJ2-2; TCRdb selects TRBD1, and the lack of DNA leaves this call unchecked. The germline gives CDR1 MNHEY, CDR2 SMNVEV (reference sequence). The CDR3 length is 16 residues. CDR3 in amino acids: CASRGTGGARTGELFF.

The rearrangement links TRBV28 to TRBJ2-7; TCRdb proposes TRBD2, but this gene call is untestable without DNA. The CDR3 runs to 13 residues. Germline CDR1 is MDHEN and CDR2 is SYDVKM. The CDR3 here is CASRPGLAGEQYF. Looking up the rest from reference TRBV28 and TRBJ2-7 gives the full variable domain: DVKVTQSSRYLVKRTGEKVFLECVQDMDHENMFWYRQDPGLGLRLIYFSYDVKMKEKGDIPEGYSVSREKKERFSLILESASTNQTSMYLCASRPGLAGEQYFGPGTRLTVT.

This chain uses TRBV5-1 with TRBJ2-3; with no DNA, the TCRdb D assignment of TRBD1 cannot be verified. Germline V gene sequence: CDR1 SGHRS, CDR2 YFSETQ. This CDR3 is built from 13 residues. Here the CDR3 reads CASSLSGGDTQYF.

This chain links TRBV9 with TRBJ2-3. Per germline, CDR1 SGDLS and CDR2 YYNGEE. The CDR3 runs to 16 residues. The CDR3 spells CASSDPGQQITDTQYF. Full variable domain (outside the CDR3, taken from reference TRBV9 and TRBJ2-3): DSGVTQTPKHLITATGQRVTLRCSPRSGDLSVYWYQQSLDQGLQFLIQYYNGEERAKGNILERFSAQQFPDLHSELNLSSLELGDSALYFCASSDPGQQITDTQYFGPGTRLTVL.

The chain combines TRBV7-9 with TRBJ2-2; without DNA, the TCRdb call of TRBD1 cannot be checked. This CDR3 has 15 residues. From germline, CDR1 is SEHNR and CDR2 FQNEAQ (reference sequence). The CDR3 protein is CASRLRGRDTGELFF. Full variable domain (remainder filled in from reference TRBV7-9 and TRBJ2-2): DTGVSQNPRHKITKRGQNVTFRCDPISEHNRLYWYRQTLGQGPEFLTYFQNEAQLEKSRLLSDRFSAERPKGSFSTLEIQRTEQGDSAMYLCASRLRGRDTGELFFGEGSRLTVL.

This sequence joins TRBV12-3 or TRBV12-4 and TRBJ2-1. The CDR3 has 12 residues. The CDR3 is CASSEAYNEQFF.

The V gene is TRBV7-2, the J gene TRBJ2-7; TCRdb's D call of TRBD2 is untestable without DNA. Per the germline V gene, CDR1 is SGHTA and CDR2 is FQGNSA. This CDR3 contains 17 residues. This CDR3 is CASGASGGILSSYEQYF.

The genes are TRBV5-1 and TRBJ1-1; TCRdb lists TRBD1, though no DNA is available to test this call. CDR3 length equals 13 residues. The V gene's germline CDR1 is SGHRS and CDR2 YFSETQ. CDR3 residues: CASSYTQTGEAFF.

The rearrangement links TRBV7-2 to TRBJ2-7; TCRdb proposes TRBD1, but this gene call is untestable without DNA. CDR1 and CDR2 from the germline V gene are SGHTA and FQGNSA. The CDR3 consists of 12 residues. The CDR3 spells CASSRQGYEQYF.

The chain uses TRBV20-1 and TRBJ2-1. The germline V gene has CDR1 DFQATT and CDR2 SNEGSKA (reference sequence). This CDR3 has 14 amino acids. CDR3 loop: CSAWGYATYNEQFF.

V usage is TRBV4-3 and J usage is TRBJ1-2. CDR3 length: 14 residues. Germline V gene data show CDR1 as LGHNA and CDR2 as YSLEER. CDR3 sequence reads: CASSQGHGNYGYTF.

J is TRBJ1-2 and V is TRBV20-1; TCRdb's assignment of TRBD1 cannot be checked, as there is no DNA. The CDR3 runs to 14 residues. Germline V lookup: CDR1 DFQATT, CDR2 SNEGSKA (reference sequence). The chain's CDR3 is CSARYGQGGDGYTF.

The chain links TRBV5-6 to TRBJ1-5. CDR1 is SGHDT, CDR2 YYEEEE, per germline. This CDR3 comprises 16 residues. This chain's CDR3 is CASSFSSGWINQPQHF.

The V and J genes are TRBV6-5 and TRBJ2-7. The CDR3 runs 14 residues. CDR1 is MNHEY and CDR2 is SVGAGI in the germline V gene. CDR3 amino acids: CASSSYGRPYEQYF.

V and J are TRBV4-3 and TRBJ2-1; TCRdb outputs TRBD2, but without DNA this stays unchecked. CDR1 LGHNA and CDR2 YSLEER come from the germline V gene. The CDR3 has 15 residues. CDR3 protein: CASSQPGGDLHEQFF.

This chain uses TRBV4-2 with TRBJ2-1; with no DNA, the TCRdb D assignment of TRBD1 cannot be verified. Germline V gene data show CDR1 as LGHNA and CDR2 as YNFKEQ. This CDR3 comprises 16 residues. The CDR3 spells CASSPSGVGGSSEQFF.

This rearrangement joins TRBV6-1 to TRBJ2-1; the D call from TCRdb, TRBD2, cannot be confirmed without DNA. The CDR3 runs to 17 residues. Germline V lookup: CDR1 MNHNS, CDR2 SASEGT. The CDR3 loop reads CASSEWGGLAERDEQFF.

V and J are TRBV6-2 or TRBV6-3 and TRBJ1-5. The CDR3 sequence is 14 residues long. Germline V gives CDR1 MNHEY, CDR2 SVGEGT. The CDR3 sequence: CASTSLLRNQPQHF.

The J gene is TRBJ2-4, the V gene TRBV11-2. Looked up from germline, CDR1 is SGHAT and CDR2 is FQNNGV. This CDR3 contains 15 residues. The CDR3 protein is CASSSPSLAKNIQYF.

This chain links TRBV7-9 with TRBJ1-2; TCRdb gives TRBD1 as the D gene, but with no DNA this cannot be confirmed. There are 14 residues in the CDR3. Germline V gives CDR1 SEHNR, CDR2 FQNEAQ (reference sequence). The CDR3 sequence: CASSLVVGGYGYTF.

V and J are TRBV7-2 and TRBJ2-1; lacking DNA, the TRBD1 call made by TCRdb goes unchecked. Per the germline V gene, CDR1 is SGHTA and CDR2 is FQGNSA. The CDR3 spans 14 residues. The CDR3 spells CASIMDRDGGEQFF.

The chain couples TRBV6-1 to TRBJ1-1; checking the TCRdb D call of TRBD1 is not possible without DNA. Germline loops: CDR1 MNHNS, CDR2 SASEGT. This CDR3 comprises 15 residues. The CDR3 is CASSPWDEGDTEAFF.

The J gene is TRBJ2-7, the V gene TRBV14; TCRdb's D call of TRBD1 is untestable without DNA. CDR1 and CDR2 (germline): SGHDN, FVKESK. This CDR3 has 15 amino acids. CDR3 region: CASSQDVGVIYEQYF.

The chain couples TRBV20-1 to TRBJ1-6; the TCRdb call, TRBD1, lacks DNA for checking. The CDR3 runs to 13 residues. From germline, CDR1 is DFQATT and CDR2 SNEGSKA (reference sequence). The CDR3 here is CSARETVASPLHF.

This chain connects TRBV20-1 to TRBJ1-1. The length of the CDR3 is 13 residues. Germline V gene lookup returns CDR1 DFQATT and CDR2 SNEGSKA (reference sequence). The CDR3 here is CSARSRRDTEAFF.

This chain joins TRBV5-1 and TRBJ2-5. This CDR3 has 13 residues. Germline CDR1 reads SGHRS; CDR2 reads YFSETQ. CDR3: CASSLVTEETQYF.